This note documents a single T cell receptor (beta chain) sequence. The assay was run at deep level. Data came from immunoSEQ multiplex PCR; TCRdb stores just in-frame clones and leaves some out. Of about 2 million clones listed, about 95% were seen once; the top ten hold more than 0.1%. These data come from a study of shared clonotypes between healthy human individuals. CD4+ cell separation produced CD45RA+ naive and CD45RA-negative memory subsets. The CDR3 loop spans 13 amino acids. Germline V lookup: CDR1 SGHTA, CDR2 FQGNSA. V lost 2 bases and J lost 10; bases outside the gene matches: 4. The chain links TRBV7-2 to TRBJ2-7; TRBD2 aligns across 11 bases. This TCR came from a man aged 18 to 29 in good health. Sequencing was carried out using naive CD4+ T cells sorted from blood. Subset given: CD45RA+ positively selected. The CDR3 coding sequence is TGTGCCAGCAGCTTACCGGGACTAGCGGAACAGTACTTC. Translating it yields CASSLPGLAEQYF. Full variable domain (outside the CDR3, taken from reference TRBV7-2 and TRBJ2-7): GAGVSQSPSNKVTEKGKDVELRCDPISGHTALYWYRQSLGQGLEFLIYFQGNSAPDKSGLPSDRFSAERTGGSVSTLTIQRTQQEDSAVYLCASSLPGLAEQYFGPGTRLTVT.